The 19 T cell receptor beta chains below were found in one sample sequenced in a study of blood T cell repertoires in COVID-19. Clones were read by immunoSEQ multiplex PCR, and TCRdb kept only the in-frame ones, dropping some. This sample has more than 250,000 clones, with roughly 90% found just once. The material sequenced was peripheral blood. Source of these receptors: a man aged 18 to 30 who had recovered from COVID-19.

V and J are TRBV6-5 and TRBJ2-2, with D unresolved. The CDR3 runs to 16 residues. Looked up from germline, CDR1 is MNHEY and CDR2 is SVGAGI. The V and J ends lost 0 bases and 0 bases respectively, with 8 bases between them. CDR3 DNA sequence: TGTGCCAGCAGTTACTCGGCCCATTCGAACACCGGGGAGCTGTTTTTT. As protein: CASSYSAHSNTGELFF.

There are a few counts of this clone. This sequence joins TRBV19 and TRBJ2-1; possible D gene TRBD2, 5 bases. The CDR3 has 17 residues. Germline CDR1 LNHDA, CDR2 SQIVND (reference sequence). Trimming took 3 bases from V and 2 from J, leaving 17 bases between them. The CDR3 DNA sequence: TGTGCCAGTAGTATTGGTGGCTGGGAGCCTGCCTACAATGAGCAGTTCTTC. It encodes CASSIGGWEPAYNEQFF. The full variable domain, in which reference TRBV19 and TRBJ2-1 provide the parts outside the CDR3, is DGGITQSPKYLFRKEGQNVTLSCEQNLNHDAMYWYRQDPGQGLRLIYYSQIVNDFQKGDIAEGYSVSREKKESFPLTVTSAQKNPTAFYLCASSIGGWEPAYNEQFFGPGTRLTVL.

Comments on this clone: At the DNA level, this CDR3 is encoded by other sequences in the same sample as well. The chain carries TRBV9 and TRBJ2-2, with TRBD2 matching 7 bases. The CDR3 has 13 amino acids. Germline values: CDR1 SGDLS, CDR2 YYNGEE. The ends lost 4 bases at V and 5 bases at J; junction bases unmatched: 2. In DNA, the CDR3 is TGTGCCAGCAGCCCGGGGGGAACCGGGGAGCTGTTTTTT. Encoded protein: CASSPGGTGELFF.

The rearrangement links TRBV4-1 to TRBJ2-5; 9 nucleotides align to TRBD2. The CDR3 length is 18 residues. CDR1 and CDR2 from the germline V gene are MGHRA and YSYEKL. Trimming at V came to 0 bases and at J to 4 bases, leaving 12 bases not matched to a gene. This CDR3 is CASSQDRLAGLWGETQYF. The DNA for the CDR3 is TGCGCCAGCAGCCAAGATAGGCTAGCGGGGTTGTGGGGAGAGACCCAGTACTTC.

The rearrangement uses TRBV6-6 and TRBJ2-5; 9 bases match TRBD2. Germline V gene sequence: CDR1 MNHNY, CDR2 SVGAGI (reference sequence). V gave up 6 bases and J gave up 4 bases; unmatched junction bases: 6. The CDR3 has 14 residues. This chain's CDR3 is CASSLGLAAETQYF. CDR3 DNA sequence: TGTGCCAGCAGCCTGGGACTAGCTGCAGAGACCCAGTACTTC.

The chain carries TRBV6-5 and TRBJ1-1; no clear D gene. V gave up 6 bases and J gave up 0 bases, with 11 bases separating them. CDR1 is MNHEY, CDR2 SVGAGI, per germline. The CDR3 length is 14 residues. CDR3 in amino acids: CASRNPSLNTEAFF. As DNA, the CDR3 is TGTGCCAGCAGAAACCCGAGTCTGAACACTGAAGCTTTCTTT.

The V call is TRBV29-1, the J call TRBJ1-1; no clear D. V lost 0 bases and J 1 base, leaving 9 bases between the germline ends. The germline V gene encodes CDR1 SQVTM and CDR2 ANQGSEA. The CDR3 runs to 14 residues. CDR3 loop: CSVEDPAGNTEAFF. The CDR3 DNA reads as TGCAGCGTTGAAGACCCCGCAGGGAACACTGAAGCTTTCTTT.

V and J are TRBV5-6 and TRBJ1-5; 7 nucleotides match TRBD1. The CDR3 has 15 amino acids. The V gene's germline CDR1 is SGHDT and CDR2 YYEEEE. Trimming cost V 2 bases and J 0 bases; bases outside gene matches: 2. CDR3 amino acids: CASSFNRGSNQPQHF. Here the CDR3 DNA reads TGTGCCAGCAGCTTTAACAGGGGTAGCAATCAGCCCCAGCATTTT. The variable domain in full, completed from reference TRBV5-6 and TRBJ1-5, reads DAGVTQSPTHLIKTRGQQVTLRCSPKSGHDTVSWYQQALGQGPQFIFQYYEEEERQRGNFPDRFSGHQFPNYSSELNVNALLLGDSALYLCASSFNRGSNQPQHFGDGTRLSIL.

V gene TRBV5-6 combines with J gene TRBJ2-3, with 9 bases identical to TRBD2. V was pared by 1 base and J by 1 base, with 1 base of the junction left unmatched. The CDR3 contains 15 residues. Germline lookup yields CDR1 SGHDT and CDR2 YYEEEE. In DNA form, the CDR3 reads TGTGCCAGCAGCTTGACTAGCGGGCGCACAGATACGCAGTATTTT. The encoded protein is CASSLTSGRTDTQYF.

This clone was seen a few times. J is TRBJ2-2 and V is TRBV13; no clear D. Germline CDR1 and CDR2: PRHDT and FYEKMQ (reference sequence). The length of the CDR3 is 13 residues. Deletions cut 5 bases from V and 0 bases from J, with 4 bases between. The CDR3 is CASSQANTGELFF. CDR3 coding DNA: TGTGCCAGCAGCCAGGCGAACACCGGGGAGCTGTTTTTT. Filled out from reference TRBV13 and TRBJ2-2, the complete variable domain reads AAGVIQSPRHLIKEKRETATLKCYPIPRHDTVYWYQQGPGQDPQFLISFYEKMQSDKGSIPDRFSAQQFSDYHSELNMSSLELGDSALYFCASSQANTGELFFGEGSRLTVL.

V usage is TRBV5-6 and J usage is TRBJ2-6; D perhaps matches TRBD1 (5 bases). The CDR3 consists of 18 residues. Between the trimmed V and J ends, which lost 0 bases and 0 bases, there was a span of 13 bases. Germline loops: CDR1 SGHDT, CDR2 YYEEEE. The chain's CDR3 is CASSLVKGRGSGANVLTF. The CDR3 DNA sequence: TGTGCCAGCAGCTTGGTAAAGGGAAGGGGCTCTGGGGCCAACGTCCTGACTTTC.

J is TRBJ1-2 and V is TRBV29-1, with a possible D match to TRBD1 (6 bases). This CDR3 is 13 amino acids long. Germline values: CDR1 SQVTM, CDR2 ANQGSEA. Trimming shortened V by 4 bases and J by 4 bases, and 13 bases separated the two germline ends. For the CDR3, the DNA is TGCAGCGTTGCAGGGGCATCGGGCTATGGCTACACCTTC. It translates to CSVAGASGYGYTF.

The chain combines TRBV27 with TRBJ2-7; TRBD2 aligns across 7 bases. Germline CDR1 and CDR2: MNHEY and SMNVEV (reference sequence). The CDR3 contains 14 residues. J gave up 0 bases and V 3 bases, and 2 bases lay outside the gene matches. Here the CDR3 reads CASSLGTNSYEQYF. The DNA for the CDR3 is TGTGCCAGCAGTTTGGGGACTAACTCCTACGAGCAGTACTTC.

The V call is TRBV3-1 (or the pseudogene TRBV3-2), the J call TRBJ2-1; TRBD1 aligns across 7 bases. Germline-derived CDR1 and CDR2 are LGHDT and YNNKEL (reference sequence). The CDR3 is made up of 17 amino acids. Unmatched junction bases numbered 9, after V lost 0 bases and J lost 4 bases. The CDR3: CASSQDNRQGPYNEQFF. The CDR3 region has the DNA TGTGCCAGCAGCCAAGACAACCGACAGGGCCCTTACAATGAGCAGTTCTTC.

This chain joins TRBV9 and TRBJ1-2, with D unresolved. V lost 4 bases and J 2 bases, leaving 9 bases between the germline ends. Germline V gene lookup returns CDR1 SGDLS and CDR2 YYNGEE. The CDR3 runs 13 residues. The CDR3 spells CASSLTTNYGYTF. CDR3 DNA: TGTGCCAGCAGCTTGACAACGAACTATGGCTACACCTTC. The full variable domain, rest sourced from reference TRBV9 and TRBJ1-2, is DSGVTQTPKHLITATGQRVTLRCSPRSGDLSVYWYQQSLDQGLQFLIQYYNGEERAKGNILERFSAQQFPDLHSELNLSSLELGDSALYFCASSLTTNYGYTFGSGTRLTVV.

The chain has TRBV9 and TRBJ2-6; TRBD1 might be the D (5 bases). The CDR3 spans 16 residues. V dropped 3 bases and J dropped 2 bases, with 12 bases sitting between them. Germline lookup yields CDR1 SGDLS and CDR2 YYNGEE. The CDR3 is CASSADQGAGANVLTF. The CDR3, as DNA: TGTGCCAGCAGCGCCGACCAGGGCGCTGGGGCCAACGTCCTGACTTTC.

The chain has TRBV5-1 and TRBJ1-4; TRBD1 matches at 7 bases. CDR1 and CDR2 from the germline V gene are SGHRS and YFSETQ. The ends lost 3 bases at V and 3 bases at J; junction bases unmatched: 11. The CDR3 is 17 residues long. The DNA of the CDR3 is TGCGCCAGCAGCTACACCGGGACAGTCTCAGCTAATGAAAAACTGTTTTTT. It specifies CASSYTGTVSANEKLFF.

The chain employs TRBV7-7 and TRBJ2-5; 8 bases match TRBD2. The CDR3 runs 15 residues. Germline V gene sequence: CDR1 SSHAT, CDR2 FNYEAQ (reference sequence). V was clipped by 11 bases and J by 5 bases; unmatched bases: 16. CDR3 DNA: TGTGCCGTCGCCGCAGCGGGAGTAGGGGACGAGACCCAGTACTTC. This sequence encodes CAVAAAGVGDETQYF.

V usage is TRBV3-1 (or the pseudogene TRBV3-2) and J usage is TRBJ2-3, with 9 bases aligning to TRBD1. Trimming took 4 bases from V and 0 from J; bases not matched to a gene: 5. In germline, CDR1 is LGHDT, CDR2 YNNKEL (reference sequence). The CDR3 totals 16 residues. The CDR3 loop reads CASSRGTGPSTDTQYF. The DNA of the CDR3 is TGTGCCAGCAGCCGTGGGACAGGGCCTAGCACAGATACGCAGTATTTT.